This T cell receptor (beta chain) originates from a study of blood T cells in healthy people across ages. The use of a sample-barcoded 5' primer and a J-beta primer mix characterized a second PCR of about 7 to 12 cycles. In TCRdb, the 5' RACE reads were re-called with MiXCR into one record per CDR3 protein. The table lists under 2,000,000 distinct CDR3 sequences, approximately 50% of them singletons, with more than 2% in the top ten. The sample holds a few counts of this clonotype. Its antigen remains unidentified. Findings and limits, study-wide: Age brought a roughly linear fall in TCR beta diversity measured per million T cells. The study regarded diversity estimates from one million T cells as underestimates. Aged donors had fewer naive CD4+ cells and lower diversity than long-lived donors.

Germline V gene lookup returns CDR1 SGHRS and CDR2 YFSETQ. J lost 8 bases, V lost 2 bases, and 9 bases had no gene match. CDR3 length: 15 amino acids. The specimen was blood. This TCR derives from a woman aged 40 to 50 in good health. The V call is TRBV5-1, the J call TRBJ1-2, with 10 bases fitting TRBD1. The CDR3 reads CASSLPPGTGEGYTF. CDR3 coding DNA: TGCGCCAGCAGCTTACCTCCCGGGACAGGGGAGGGCTACACCTTC.